The 13 T cell receptor beta chains below all came from one sample that was sequenced in a study of blood T cells in healthy people across ages. A second about 6 to 11 cycle PCR used barcoded and J-beta primers. TCRdb processed the 5' RACE reads anew with MiXCR; each CDR3 protein has one entry. The sample lists about 2 million distinct CDR3 sequences; about 50% were seen once. Sequencing used blood. All receptors come from a woman aged 40 to 50 in good health.

Details on this clonotype: An end of the junction differs from the germline gene, which may be a read error. This sequence joins TRBV7-9 and TRBJ2-6; TRBD1 agrees at 7 bases. Germline CDR1 reads SEHNR; CDR2 reads FQNEAQ (reference sequence). The CDR3 is made up of 19 amino acids. The CDR3 DNA sequence: TGTGCCAGCAACCTTAAGTGGGACAGTCTTAGCTCTGGGGCCAACGCCCTGACTTTC. Protein product: CASNLKWDSLSSGANALTF.

CDR3 loop: CSAREPGQAFF. The DNA for the CDR3 is TGCAGTGCTAGAGAGCCGGGTCAAGCTTTCTTT. The chain carries TRBV20-1 and TRBJ1-1; D remains unclear. Germline CDR1 is DFQATT and CDR2 is SNEGSKA (reference sequence). The V gene lost 0 bases and the J gene lost 9 bases, with 8 bases spanning the gap. CDR3 length equals 11 residues.

V and J are TRBV27 and TRBJ1-4, with D possibly matching TRBD1 (5 bases). V dropped 3 bases and J dropped 3 bases, with 11 bases sitting between them. This CDR3 is 15 amino acids long. CDR1 is MNHEY, CDR2 SMNVEV, per germline (reference sequence). The CDR3: CASSFSGRANEKLFF. CDR3 sequence (DNA): TGTGCCAGCAGTTTTTCGGGACGGGCTAATGAAAAACTGTTTTTT. Supplemented by reference TRBV27 and TRBJ1-4, the full variable domain reads EAQVTQNPRYLITVTGKKLTVTCSQNMNHEYMSWYRQDPGLGLRQIYYSMNVEVTDKGDVPEGYKVSRKEKRNFPLILESPSPNQTSLYFCASSFSGRANEKLFFGSGTQLSVL.

This clonotype was counted only a few times. The chain uses TRBV6-1 and TRBJ2-5; 7 nucleotides match TRBD1. CDR3 length: 14 amino acids. Germline-derived CDR1 and CDR2 are MNHNS and SASEGT. Unmatched junction bases numbered 6, after V lost 5 bases and J lost 3 bases. As DNA, the CDR3 is TGTGCCAGCAGTACCGGGACAGCGAAAGAGACCCAGTACTTC. Translation gives CASSTGTAKETQYF.

There are a few counts of this clonotype. The chain has TRBV20-1 and TRBJ2-4; 9 bases map to TRBD1. The CDR3 is made up of 16 amino acids. Trimming removed 1 base from V and 2 bases from J; junction bases left unmatched: 6. Germline assignment: CDR1 DFQATT and CDR2 SNEGSKA (reference sequence). CDR3 coding DNA: TGCAGTGCTAGAGTCGGGACAGGGTTGACCAAAAACATTCAGTACTTC. Translating gives CSARVGTGLTKNIQYF.

This clonotype was observed a few times. The CDR3 nucleotides are TGTGCCAGCAGCCGCTACCTCCCGACTAGCGGGGAAGAGACCCAGTACTTC. Protein: CASSRYLPTSGEETQYF. This sequence joins TRBV13 and TRBJ2-5; 11 bases align to TRBD2. This CDR3 is built from 17 residues. Per the germline V gene, CDR1 is PRHDT and CDR2 is FYEKMQ (reference sequence). Unmatched junction bases numbered 11, after V lost 5 bases and J lost 3 bases.

This chain links TRBV29-1 with TRBJ1-1, with D uncertain. Trimming removed 6 bases at V and 0 bases at J, with 20 bases between. From germline, CDR1 is SQVTM and CDR2 ANQGSEA. This CDR3 spans 16 amino acids. Here the CDR3 reads CSVSRWSSLVNTEAFF. CDR3 sequence (DNA): TGCAGCGTCTCCCGTTGGTCTTCTTTAGTGAACACTGAAGCTTTCTTT.

As for this clonotype: The junction differs from germline at one of its ends, possibly a read error. V usage is TRBV4-2 and J usage is TRBJ2-5, with 9 bases lining up with TRBD1. The DNA end favors TRBJ2-7, so the J call may be wrong. The germline V gene encodes CDR1 LGHNA and CDR2 YNFKEQ. The CDR3 extends over 17 amino acids. The DNA for the CDR3 is TGTGTCAGCAGCCAAGTATTCCGACAGGGGGATACCTACGAGCAGTACTTC. Protein product: CVSSQVFRQGDTYEQYF.

The table lists this clonotype with many counts. This rearrangement joins TRBV4-3 to TRBJ2-1; no definite D call. Trimming shortened V by 4 bases and J by 0 bases, and 4 bases separated the two germline ends. This CDR3 spans 13 amino acids. Germline V gene lookup returns CDR1 LGHNA and CDR2 YSLEER. Written as DNA, the CDR3 is TGCGCCAGCAGCCGAGGCTCCTACAATGAGCAGTTCTTC. Protein product: CASSRGSYNEQFF.

The chain couples TRBV2 to TRBJ2-4; D is uncertain. The end of the DNA fits TRBJ2-5 better, so the J call may be wrong. CDR3 length: 13 residues. Germline values: CDR1 SNHLY, CDR2 FYNNEI. The CDR3 nucleotides read TGTGCCAGCAGACAAGGGCCTTTTGAGACCCAGTACTTC. Protein: CASRQGPFETQYF.

This clonotype was counted only a few times. The rearrangement uses TRBV28 and TRBJ2-3, with unresolved D. From germline, CDR1 is MDHEN and CDR2 SYDVKM. V lost 3 bases to trimming and J lost 0 bases, with 10 bases between them. The CDR3 spans 15 residues. CDR3 sequence reads: CASSLKHLSTDTQYF. CDR3 in DNA: TGTGCCAGCAGTTTGAAACACCTTAGCACAGATACGCAGTATTTT.

There are a few counts of this clonotype. The J gene is TRBJ2-3, the V gene TRBV5-1; 9 bases agree with TRBD2. CDR3 length: 13 amino acids. Per the germline V gene, CDR1 is SGHRS and CDR2 is YFSETQ. The junction had 8 bases not matched to a gene; V was cut back by 7 bases and J by 8 bases. The CDR3 region has the DNA TGCGCCAGCGGTCTAGCGGGGAGCGTTACGCAGTATTTT. Its translation: CASGLAGSVTQYF.

The chain couples TRBV4-3 to TRBJ1-5; TRBD1 aligns across 7 bases. CDR1 and CDR2 from the germline V gene are LGHNA and YSLEER. The CDR3 sequence is 15 residues long. V trimming: 3 bases; J trimming: 3 bases; junction bases outside the gene matches: 5. CDR3 sequence (DNA): TGCGCCAGCAGCCAGGAGACAGGGCTCAATCAGCCCCAGCATTTT. Protein product: CASSQETGLNQPQHF.